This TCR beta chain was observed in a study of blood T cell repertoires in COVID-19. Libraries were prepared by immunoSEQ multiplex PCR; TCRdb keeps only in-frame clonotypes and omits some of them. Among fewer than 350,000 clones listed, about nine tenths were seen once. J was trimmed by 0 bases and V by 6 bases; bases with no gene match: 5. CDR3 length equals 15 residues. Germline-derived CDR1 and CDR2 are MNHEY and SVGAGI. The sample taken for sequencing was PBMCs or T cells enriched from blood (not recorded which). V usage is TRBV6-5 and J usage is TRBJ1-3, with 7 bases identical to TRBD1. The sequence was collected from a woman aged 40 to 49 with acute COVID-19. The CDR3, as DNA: TGTGCCAGCAGGAGGGACAGTACCTCTGGAAACACCATATATTTT. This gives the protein CASRRDSTSGNTIYF.